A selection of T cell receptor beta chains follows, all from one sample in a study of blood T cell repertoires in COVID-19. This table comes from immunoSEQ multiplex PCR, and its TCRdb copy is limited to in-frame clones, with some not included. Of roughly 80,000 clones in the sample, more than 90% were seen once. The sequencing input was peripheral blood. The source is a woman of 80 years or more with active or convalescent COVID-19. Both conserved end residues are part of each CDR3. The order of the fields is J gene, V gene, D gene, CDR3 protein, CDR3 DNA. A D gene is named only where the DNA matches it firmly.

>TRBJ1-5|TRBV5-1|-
CASRLEGQPQHF
TGCGCCAGCAGGCTCGAGGGTCAGCCCCAGCATTTT
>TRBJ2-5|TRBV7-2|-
CASSPSGSGWETQYF
TGTGCCAGCAGCCCCTCCGGGTCTGGATGGGAGACCCAGTACTTC
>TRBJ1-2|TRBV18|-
CASSPPGRRADYGYTF
TGTGCCAGCTCACCACCGGGGCGCAGGGCGGACTATGGCTACACCTTC
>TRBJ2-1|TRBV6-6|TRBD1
CASSYRAGGQGNEQFF
TGTGCCAGCAGTTACCGAGCCGGCGGACAGGGCAATGAGCAGTTCTTC
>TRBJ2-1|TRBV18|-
CASSPSTGYNEQFF
TGTGCCAGCTCACCGTCGACAGGATACAATGAGCAGTTCTTC
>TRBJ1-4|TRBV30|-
CAWSPGATNEKLFF
TGTGCCTGGAGTCCAGGCGCAACTAATGAAAAACTGTTTTTT
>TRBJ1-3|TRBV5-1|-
CASSPRGSLDSGNTIYF
TGCGCCAGCAGCCCCCGGGGGAGCCTCGACTCTGGAAACACCATATATTTT
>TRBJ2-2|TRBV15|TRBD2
CATSREPVGLAGGRTGELFF
TGTGCCACCAGCAGAGAACCCGTGGGACTAGCGGGGGGGCGCACCGGGGAGCTGTTTTTT
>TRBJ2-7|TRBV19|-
CASSQGREQYF
TGTGCCAGTTCCCAGGGGAGAGAGCAGTACTTC
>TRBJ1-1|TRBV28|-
CASSTHRRGVNTEAFF
TGTGCCAGCAGCACCCACCGACGGGGGGTGAACACTGAAGCTTTCTTT
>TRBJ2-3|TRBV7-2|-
CASSLVKASGAIADTQYF
TGTGCCAGCAGCCTAGTTAAGGCGTCGGGAGCTATAGCAGATACGCAGTATTTT
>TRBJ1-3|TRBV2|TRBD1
CASRGTGVYSGNTIYF
TGTGCCAGCAGGGGCACAGGGGTTTACTCTGGAAACACCATATATTTT
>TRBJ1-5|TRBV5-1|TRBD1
CASTHPDRVTRDGNQPQHF
TGCGCCAGCACCCACCCGGACAGGGTCACAAGAGATGGCAATCAGCCCCAGCATTTT
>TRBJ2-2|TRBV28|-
CASSDMNTGELFF
TGTGCCAGCAGTGACATGAACACCGGGGAGCTGTTTTTT
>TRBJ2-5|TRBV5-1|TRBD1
CASSFGTGRQETQYF
TGCGCCAGCAGCTTCGGGACAGGGCGCCAAGAGACCCAGTACTTC
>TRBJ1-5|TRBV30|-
CAWSGGFSGVGVQPQHF
TGTGCCTGGAGTGGAGGGTTTTCGGGGGTTGGGGTTCAGCCCCAGCATTTT